The clone carrying this T cell receptor beta chain was seen only once. In the authors' workflow: Estimated nucleated cell counts came from reference gene primer amplification. TCRdb's copy holds only in-frame clones and misses some; the assay was immunoSEQ multiplex PCR. Clonal size and the V and J genes are those of that table, whereas D and trimming came from the DNA. Found here are about 100,000 clones, around 83% of them singletons; the top ten hold approximately 3.4%. This CDR3 is built from 17 residues. This entry belongs to a study of blood T cell repertoires in COVID-19. Sequenced material: peripheral blood. This chain connects TRBV21-1 to TRBJ1-6. TRBV21-1 is assigned pseudogene status. This TCR came from a woman aged 80 or over with active or convalescent COVID-19. The CDR3 nucleotides are TGTGCCAGCAGCAAAGAGATCCAGACTATCTATAATTCACCCCTCCACTTT. Protein: CASSKEIQTIYNSPLHF.